This T cell receptor beta chain emerged from a study of cytomegalovirus exposure and HLA in healthy donors. Regarding the study as a whole: Some TCR beta chains (roughly 160 of them) were listed as cytomegalovirus-associated.

Concerning this clone: What it binds is not known.

This CDR3 has 14 amino acids. Trimming removed 8 bases from V and 4 bases from J, with 15 bases in between. Germline CDR1 and CDR2: MDHEN and SYDVKM. The protocol was immunoSEQ multiplex PCR, while the TCRdb copy is restricted to in-frame clones and leaves out a portion. The data contain approximately 120,000 clones, about 87% of them seen just once; the ten biggest clones take up under 2%. The chain carries TRBV28 and TRBJ1-5; D remains unclear. The sequencing input was PBMCs. The source is a woman aged 18-29 years in good health and CMV-seronegative. The CDR3 here is CASRKAFGNQPQHF. CDR3 DNA sequence: TGTGCCAGCCGAAAGGCGTTCGGGAATCAGCCCCAGCATTTT.